Listed here are 8 T cell receptor beta chains from one sample, sequenced in a study of shared clonotypes between healthy human individuals. TCRdb keeps only in-frame clones here, not all; method: immunoSEQ multiplex PCR. Among about 1 million clones listed, about 76% were seen once. Specimen: memory CD4+ T cells sorted from blood. Subset defined: CD45RA-negative fraction. These receptors came from a man aged 18 to 35 in good health.

This clone came up many times. The CDR3 loop reads CASSFPGETQYF. DNA of the CDR3: TGTGCCAGCAGTTTCCCGGGGGAGACCCAGTACTTC. The rearrangement uses TRBV27 and TRBJ2-5; weak D call: TRBD2 (5 bases). The V gene lost 3 bases and the J gene lost 5 bases, with 7 bases spanning the gap. The CDR3 contains 12 residues. CDR1 MNHEY and CDR2 SMNVEV come from the germline V gene (reference sequence).

The genes are TRBV7-8 and TRBJ2-7, with 7 bases fitting TRBD1. This CDR3 is built from 15 residues. V dropped 5 bases and J dropped 0; count of bases not matched to a gene: 7. Germline V gene sequence: CDR1 SGHVS, CDR2 FQNEAQ. CDR3 nucleotide sequence: TGTGCCAGCAGCGTCTACAGGGGTAGCTCCTACGAGCAGTACTTC. Its translation: CASSVYRGSSYEQYF.

This clone was recorded a few times. CDR3 amino acids: CASSVATGNGYTF. In DNA, the CDR3 is TGTGCCAGCAGCGTAGCAACGGGGAATGGCTACACCTTC. The V gene is TRBV9, the J gene TRBJ1-2; D uncertain. The CDR3 runs 13 residues. Per the germline V gene, CDR1 is SGDLS and CDR2 is YYNGEE. Trimming removed 0 bases from V and 6 bases from J, with 9 bases in between.

The rearrangement joins TRBV5-1 to TRBJ2-3; 12 bases are shared with TRBD2. CDR3 size: 17 residues. V lost 3 bases to trimming and J lost 5 bases; unmatched junction nucleotides: 10. Per the germline V gene, CDR1 is SGHRS and CDR2 is YFSETQ. Written as DNA, the CDR3 is TGCGCCAGCAGCTCGACTAGCGGGGGCCGTATGGGAGATACGCAGTATTTT. This translates into CASSSTSGGRMGDTQYF.

The genes are TRBV27 and TRBJ2-3, with D unclear. The CDR3 spans 18 residues. V shed 5 bases and J shed 0 bases, with 21 bases lying between them. CDR1 is MNHEY and CDR2 is SMNVEV in the germline V gene (reference sequence). CDR3 sequence (DNA): TGTGCCAGCAGTCGGTATAGCCAGACGTTATCTAGCACAGATACGCAGTATTTT. Translating gives CASSRYSQTLSSTDTQYF.

The V gene is TRBV14, the J gene TRBJ2-3, with D perhaps given as TRBD1 or TRBD2 (5 bases each). CDR3 size: 15 residues. The germline V and J ends were trimmed by 1 base and 3 bases, with 11 bases remaining between them. CDR1 and CDR2 (germline): SGHDN, FVKESK. The CDR3 reads CASSQGGRVTDTQYF. The CDR3 DNA reads as TGTGCCAGCAGCCAAGGGGGACGGGTTACAGATACGCAGTATTTT.

The sample holds one count of this clone. The junction shows a germline mismatch at one end, possibly a read error. The chain links TRBV7-7 to TRBJ2-5, with 11 bases lining up with TRBD1. Germline CDR1 SSHAT, CDR2 FNYEAQ (reference sequence). This CDR3 comprises 14 residues. CDR3 protein: CASSLGTGGETQYF. The DNA for the CDR3 is TGTGCTAGCAGCTTGGGGACAGGGGGAGAGACCCAGTACTTC.

This chain links TRBV2 with TRBJ2-7, with D possibly matching TRBD1 (6 bases). Germline CDR1 and CDR2: SNHLY and FYNNEI. This CDR3 has 12 residues. The V end was cut by 6 bases, the J end by 0 bases, with 6 bases between. CDR3 amino acids: CASRDSSYEQYF. CDR3 bases: TGTGCCAGCAGGGACAGCTCCTACGAGCAGTACTTC.